The 5 T cell receptor beta chains below all came from one sample that was sequenced in a study of T-cell memory formation after mild COVID-19. TCRdb passed the 5' RACE reads through MiXCR, listing each CDR3 protein once. The sample includes over 350,000 distinct CDR3 sequences, roughly a quarter of them seen just once. Sequenced input: PBMCs or a T cell subset sorted from them (not recorded which). These receptors all stem from an adult woman who had mild COVID-19 (a few samples of this study predate the infection). Cell type and time point are not known.

The J gene is TRBJ2-4, the V gene TRBV5-3; D gene unclear. TRBV5-3 is sorted into the ORF group, with uncertain function. The CDR3 consists of 16 residues. Trimming cost V 0 bases and J 1 base, with 11 bases left between them. The CDR3 nucleotides are TGTGCCAGAAGCTTGGAGAGAGATCTGGCCAAAAACATTCAGTACTTC. It is translated as CARSLERDLAKNIQYF.

In its sample, this clonotype was seen a few times. The chain joins TRBV24-1 to TRBJ2-1, with 14 nucleotides matching TRBD2. This CDR3 has 14 residues. Germline values: CDR1 KGHDR, CDR2 SFDVKD. V lost 11 bases and J lost 9; bases outside the gene matches: 8. CDR3 nucleotides: TGTGCCATCCCGGGACTAGCGGGAGAAGGTGAGCAGTTCTTC. Translated: CAIPGLAGEGEQFF.

The V call is TRBV5-6, the J call TRBJ2-5; TRBD2 is a possible D gene (5 bases). Germline assignment: CDR1 SGHDT and CDR2 YYEEEE. Trimming removed 1 base at V and 5 bases at J, with 9 bases between. The CDR3 has 13 residues. The DNA for the CDR3 is TGTGCCAGCAGCTTGCGGGGTCACGAGACCCAGTACTTC. This translates into CASSLRGHETQYF. The full variable domain, rest sourced from reference TRBV5-6 and TRBJ2-5, is DAGVTQSPTHLIKTRGQQVTLRCSPKSGHDTVSWYQQALGQGPQFIFQYYEEEERQRGNFPDRFSGHQFPNYSSELNVNALLLGDSALYLCASSLRGHETQYFGPGTRLLVL.

This chain joins TRBV24-1 and TRBJ1-5; 8 nucleotides match TRBD1. V lost 9 bases and J lost 9; bases outside the gene matches: 6. There are 12 residues in the CDR3. Germline V gene data show CDR1 as KGHDR and CDR2 as SFDVKD. As DNA, the CDR3 is TGTGCCACCGGACAGGGAACGGGGCCCCAGCATTTT. This encodes CATGQGTGPQHF.

The V and J genes are TRBV29-1 and TRBJ2-7, with D maybe TRBD2 (5 bases). The CDR3 runs to 13 residues. CDR1 is SQVTM and CDR2 is ANQGSEA in the germline V gene. The V end lost 3 bases, the J end lost 2 bases, and 11 bases lay between the germline ends. The CDR3 loop is CSVECLAPYEQYF. CDR3 DNA: TGCAGCGTTGAGTGCCTAGCTCCCTACGAGCAGTACTTC.